These 5 T cell receptor beta chains were sequenced from one sample in a study of technical replicates of blood from a handful of donors. Profiling relied on immunoSEQ multiplex PCR, and the TCRdb table lists in-frame clones only, not all of them. Of some 67,000 clones listed, 98% are singletons. Source material: T cells isolated from PBMCs. These receptor sequences come from a human donor in good health.

CDR3 in amino acids: CASSPGTGGWNEQFF. The CDR3 bases are TGTGCCAGCAGCCCGGGGACAGGGGGCTGGAATGAGCAGTTCTTC. J is TRBJ2-1 and V is TRBV5-4; 12 bases agree with TRBD1. CDR3 length: 15 amino acids. Trimming at V came to 4 bases and at J to 7 bases, leaving 6 bases not matched to a gene. Germline CDR1 is SGHNT and CDR2 is YYREEE (reference sequence).

V usage is TRBV6-6 and J usage is TRBJ2-1, with 9 bases identical to TRBD2. Germline loops: CDR1 MNHNY, CDR2 SVGAGI (reference sequence). V dropped 5 bases and J dropped 4; count of bases not matched to a gene: 6. The length of the CDR3 is 15 residues. The CDR3 sequence: CASSKTSGEYNEQFF. DNA for the CDR3: TGTGCCAGCAGTAAGACTAGCGGAGAGTACAATGAGCAGTTCTTC.

The chain carries TRBV10-2 and TRBJ1-1, with D hard to call. There are 11 residues in the CDR3. Germline CDR1 is WSHSY and CDR2 is SAAADI. Deletions cut 8 bases from V and 3 bases from J, with 7 bases between. The CDR3 spells CASREDTEAFF. DNA of the CDR3: TGCGCCAGCCGAGAAGACACTGAAGCTTTCTTT.

V gene TRBV4-1 combines with J gene TRBJ1-6, with unresolved D. This CDR3 has 17 amino acids. Deletions cut 3 bases from V and 0 bases from J, with 12 bases between. The germline gives CDR1 MGHRA, CDR2 YSYEKL. This chain's CDR3 is CASSHPTQSSYNSPLHF. CDR3 DNA: TGCGCCAGCAGCCACCCGACACAGAGCTCCTATAATTCACCCCTCCACTTT.

The V gene is TRBV7-9, the J gene TRBJ1-6, with 8 positions matching TRBD1. Germline CDR1 and CDR2: SEHNR and FQNEAQ (reference sequence). This CDR3 region has 14 residues. V was clipped by 4 bases and J by 9 bases; unmatched bases: 5. The DNA for the CDR3 is TGTGCCAGCAGCTCCGGGACAGGCGGTTCACCCCTCCACTTT. Translation gives CASSSGTGGSPLHF.